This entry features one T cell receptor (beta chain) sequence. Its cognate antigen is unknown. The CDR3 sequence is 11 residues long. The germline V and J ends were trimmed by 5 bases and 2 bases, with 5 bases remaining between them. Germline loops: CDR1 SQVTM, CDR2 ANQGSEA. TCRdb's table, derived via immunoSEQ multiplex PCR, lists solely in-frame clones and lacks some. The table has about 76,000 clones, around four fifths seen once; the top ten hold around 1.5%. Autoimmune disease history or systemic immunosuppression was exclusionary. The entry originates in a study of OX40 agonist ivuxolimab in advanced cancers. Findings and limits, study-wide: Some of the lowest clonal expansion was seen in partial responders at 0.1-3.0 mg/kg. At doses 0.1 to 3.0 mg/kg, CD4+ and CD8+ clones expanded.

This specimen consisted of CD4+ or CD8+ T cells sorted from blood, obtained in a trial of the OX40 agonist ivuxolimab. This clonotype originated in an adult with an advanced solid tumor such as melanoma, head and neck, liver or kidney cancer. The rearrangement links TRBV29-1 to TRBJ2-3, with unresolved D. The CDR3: CSVRPTDTQYF. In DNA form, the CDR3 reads TGCAGCGTTCGCCCCACAGATACGCAGTATTTT.